The 14 T cell receptor beta chains reported below all come from one sample, sequenced in a study of T cell responses to AZD1222 COVID-19 vaccine. Generated by immunoSEQ multiplex PCR, the TCRdb table keeps only in-frame clones and is missing some. Of approximately 170,000 clones in the sample, 80% to 95% were seen once. Material: peripheral blood, obtained on day 0 of AZD1222 vaccination. The receptor source for this set is an adult in good health.

The chain is built from TRBV7-2 and TRBJ2-3; D is unclear. Trimming left V 2 bases short and J 2 bases short, with 8 bases between. CDR3 length: 14 residues. Per germline, CDR1 SGHTA and CDR2 FQGNSA. CDR3 in DNA: TGTGCCAGCAGCTTATTTATCTACACAGATACGCAGTATTTT. Protein product: CASSLFIYTDTQYF. Complete variable domain (other parts from reference TRBV7-2 and TRBJ2-3): GAGVSQSPSNKVTEKGKDVELRCDPISGHTALYWYRQSLGQGLEFLIYFQGNSAPDKSGLPSDRFSAERTGGSVSTLTIQRTQQEDSAVYLCASSLFIYTDTQYFGPGTRLTVL.

V is TRBV21-1 and J is TRBJ2-1; the table's D call, TRBD2, has no DNA check behind it. TRBV21-1 is a documented pseudogene. This CDR3 contains 16 residues. The CDR3 sequence is CASSKGNSCPYNEQFF. As DNA, the CDR3 is TGTGCCAGCAGCAAAGGGAATAGCTGCCCCTACAATGAGCAGTTCTTC.

The chain has TRBV2 and TRBJ2-5; TRBD1 matches 9 bases. Trimming took 7 bases from V and 4 from J; bases not matched to a gene: 10. Germline CDR1 reads SNHLY; CDR2 reads FYNNEI. The CDR3 length is 15 residues. CDR3 DNA sequence: TGTGCCAGCAATTTCGACAGGGGGATGGCAGAGACCCAGTACTTC. This sequence encodes CASNFDRGMAETQYF.

This clone was found once. The chain combines TRBV5-5 with TRBJ2-7; TRBD2 agrees at 11 bases. V was pared by 0 bases and J by 0 bases, with 2 bases of the junction left unmatched. The CDR3 has 16 amino acids. From germline, CDR1 is SGHKS and CDR2 YYEKEE (reference sequence). The DNA for the CDR3 is TGTGCCAGCAGCTTGGAAGGGACTAGCGGCTCCTACGAGCAGTACTTC. As protein: CASSLEGTSGSYEQYF.

V gene TRBV19 combines with J gene TRBJ1-6; tentatively, D is TRBD1 (6 bases). Deletions cut 6 bases from V and 0 bases from J, with 6 bases between. Germline V lookup: CDR1 LNHDA, CDR2 SQIVND (reference sequence). The CDR3 contains 14 residues. CDR3 coding DNA: TGTGCCAGTAGGGACAGCTCCTATAATTCACCCCTCCACTTT. Translation: CASRDSSYNSPLHF.

CDR3 in amino acids: CASSLAQRGRRTGNTIYF. As DNA, the CDR3 is TGTGCCAGCAGTTTGGCCCAAAGGGGGAGACGGACTGGAAACACCATATATTTT. This rearrangement joins TRBV28 to TRBJ1-3; D perhaps matches TRBD1 (6 bases). V lost 3 bases to trimming and J lost 2 bases, with 20 bases between them. The CDR3 sequence is 18 residues long. CDR1 is MDHEN and CDR2 is SYDVKM in the germline V gene.

This chain joins TRBV5-1 and TRBJ2-7; D is tentatively TRBD1 or TRBD2 (5 bases each). The CDR3 spans 15 residues. The V end was cut by 4 bases, the J end by 4 bases, with 18 bases between. Germline CDR1 reads SGHRS; CDR2 reads YFSETQ. The CDR3 loop is CASSPFGGVNYEQYF. The CDR3 DNA reads as TGCGCCAGCAGCCCTTTTGGGGGAGTGAATTACGAGCAGTACTTC.

The CDR3, as DNA: TGTGCCAGCAGCTTTACAGGGACGGGACAAGAGACCCAGTACTTC. This codes for CASSFTGTGQETQYF. V gene TRBV7-3 combines with J gene TRBJ2-5; D is perhaps TRBD1 (6 bases). This CDR3 has 15 residues. Germline lookup yields CDR1 SGHTA and CDR2 FQGTGA. V lost 3 bases to trimming and J lost 2 bases, with 13 bases between them.

This chain links TRBV6-2 or TRBV6-3 with TRBJ2-7; 12 positions agree with TRBD2. CDR1 is MNHEY and CDR2 is SVGEGT in the germline V gene. V gave up 4 bases and J gave up 1 base; unmatched junction bases: 8. There are 17 residues in the CDR3. The chain's CDR3 is CASSSVLGTSGSYEQYF. The CDR3 bases are TGTGCCAGCAGTTCCGTGTTGGGGACTAGCGGGTCCTACGAGCAGTACTTC.

CDR3: CASSRVRGTDNEQFF. In nucleotides, the CDR3 is TGTGCCAGCAGCCGAGTCAGGGGCACTGACAATGAGCAGTTCTTC. The rearrangement uses TRBV11-2 and TRBJ2-1, with D perhaps TRBD1 (6 bases). V was cut by 5 bases and J by 5 bases, with 16 bases left in between. The CDR3 consists of 15 residues. Germline loops: CDR1 SGHAT, CDR2 FQNNGV.

The chain employs TRBV5-4 and TRBJ2-1, with 13 bases that match TRBD2. V gave up 6 bases and J gave up 10 bases; unmatched junction bases: 4. CDR3 size: 13 residues. Germline CDR1 and CDR2: SGHNT and YYREEE (reference sequence). The CDR3 coding sequence is TGTGCCAGCATTATGGGACTAGCGGGAGAGCAGTTCTTC. Translation: CASIMGLAGEQFF. Drawing the rest from reference TRBV5-4 and TRBJ2-1, the complete variable domain is ETGVTQSPTHLIKTRGQQVTLRCSSQSGHNTVSWYQQALGQGPQFIFQYYREEENGRGNFPPRFSGLQFPNYSSELNVNALELDDSALYLCASIMGLAGEQFFGPGTRLTVL.

This clone was seen just once. V and J are TRBV28 and TRBJ2-5, with unresolved D. In germline, CDR1 is MDHEN, CDR2 SYDVKM. V was shortened by 2 bases and J by 6 bases, with 10 bases between the two germline ends. The CDR3 runs 13 residues. CDR3 protein: CASSLVGPQTQYF. CDR3 DNA sequence: TGTGCCAGCAGTTTAGTGGGTCCGCAGACCCAGTACTTC.

The chain is built from TRBV6-1 and TRBJ2-7; 7 nucleotides line up with TRBD2. Germline CDR1 is MNHNS and CDR2 is SASEGT. V gave up 2 bases and J gave up 2 bases; unmatched junction bases: 6. This CDR3 has 15 amino acids. DNA for the CDR3: TGTGCCAGCAGTGAATGGAGCGGGGTCCCCTACGAGCAGTACTTC. As protein: CASSEWSGVPYEQYF.

This clone appeared once. The CDR3 sequence: CASSQGSGTQYF. In nucleotides, the CDR3 is TGTGCCAGCAGCCAAGGGTCCGGGACCCAGTACTTC. The rearrangement links TRBV27 to TRBJ2-5, with D unclear. From germline, CDR1 is MNHEY and CDR2 SMNVEV (reference sequence). Trimming took 6 bases from V and 7 from J, leaving 12 bases between them. The CDR3 is made up of 12 amino acids.